The sequence of this T cell receptor beta chain was determined in a study of cytomegalovirus exposure and HLA in healthy donors. Trimming at V came to 1 base and at J to 2 bases, leaving 8 bases not matched to a gene. Germline loops: CDR1 LNHNV, CDR2 YYDKDF (reference sequence). The CDR3 consists of 18 residues. Repertoires were generated with immunoSEQ multiplex PCR, while TCRdb's copy carries only in-frame clones and drops some. The table has nearly 110,000 clones, around 89% seen once. The chain carries TRBV15 and TRBJ1-5; TRBD1 aligns across 10 bases. The clonotype originates from a young woman in good health and CMV-seropositive. Sequencing input: PBMCs. The CDR3 DNA follows: TGTGCCACCAGCAGAGTTGGTTTCGGGACAGGGGGCAATCAGCCCCAGCATTTT. Amino acid sequence: CATSRVGFGTGGNQPQHF. The whole variable domain, remainder taken from reference TRBV15 and TRBJ1-5, is DAMVIQNPRYQVTQFGKPVTLSCSQTLNHNVMYWYQQKSSQAPKLLFHYYDKDFNNEADTPDNFQSRRPNTSFCFLDIRSPGLGDTAMYLCATSRVGFGTGGNQPQHFGDGTRLSIL.